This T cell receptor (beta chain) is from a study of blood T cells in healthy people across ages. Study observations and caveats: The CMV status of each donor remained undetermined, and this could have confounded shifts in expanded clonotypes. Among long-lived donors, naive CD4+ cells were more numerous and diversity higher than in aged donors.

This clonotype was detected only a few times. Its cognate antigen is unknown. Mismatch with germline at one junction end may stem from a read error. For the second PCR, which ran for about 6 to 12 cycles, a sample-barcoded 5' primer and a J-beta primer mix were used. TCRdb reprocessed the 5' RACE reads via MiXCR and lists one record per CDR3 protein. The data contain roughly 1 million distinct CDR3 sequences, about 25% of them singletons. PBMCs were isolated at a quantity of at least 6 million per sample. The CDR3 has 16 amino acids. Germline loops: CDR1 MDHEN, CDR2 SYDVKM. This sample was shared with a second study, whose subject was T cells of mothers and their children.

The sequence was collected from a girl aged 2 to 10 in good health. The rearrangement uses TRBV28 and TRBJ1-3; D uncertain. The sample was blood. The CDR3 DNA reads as TGCGCCAGCAGTTTGGGCGGAGAAGTGTGGGGAAACACCATATATTTT. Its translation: CASSLGGEVWGNTIYF.